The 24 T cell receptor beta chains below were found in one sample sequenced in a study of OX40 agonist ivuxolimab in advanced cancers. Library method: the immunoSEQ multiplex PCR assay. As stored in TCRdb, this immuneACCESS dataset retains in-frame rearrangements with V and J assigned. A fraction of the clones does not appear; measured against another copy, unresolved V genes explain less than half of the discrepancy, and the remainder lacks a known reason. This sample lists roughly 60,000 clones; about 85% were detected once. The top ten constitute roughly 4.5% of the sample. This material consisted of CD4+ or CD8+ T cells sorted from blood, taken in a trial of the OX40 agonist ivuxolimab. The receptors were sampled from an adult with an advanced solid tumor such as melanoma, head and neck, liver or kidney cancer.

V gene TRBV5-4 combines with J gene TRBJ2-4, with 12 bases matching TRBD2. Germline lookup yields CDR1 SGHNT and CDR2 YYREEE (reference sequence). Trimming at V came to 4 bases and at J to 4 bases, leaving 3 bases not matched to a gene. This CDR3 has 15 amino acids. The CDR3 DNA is TGTGCCAGCAGCCTCGGGACTAGCGGGAAAAACATTCAGTACTTC. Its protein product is CASSLGTSGKNIQYF.

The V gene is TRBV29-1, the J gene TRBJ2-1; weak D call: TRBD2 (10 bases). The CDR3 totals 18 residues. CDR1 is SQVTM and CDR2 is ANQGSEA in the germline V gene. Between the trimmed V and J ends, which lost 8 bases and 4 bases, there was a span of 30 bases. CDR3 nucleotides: TGCAGCTTACAGGGGGCAACTAGCGGGGAGGAGGAATACAATGAGCAGTTCTTC. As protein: CSLQGATSGEEEYNEQFF.

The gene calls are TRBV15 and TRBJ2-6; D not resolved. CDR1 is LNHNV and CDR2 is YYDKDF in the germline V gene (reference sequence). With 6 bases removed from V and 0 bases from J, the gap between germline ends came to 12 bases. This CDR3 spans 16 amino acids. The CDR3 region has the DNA TGTGCCACCAGTGTCACCGATAGCTCTGGGGCCAACGTCCTGACTTTC. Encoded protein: CATSVTDSSGANVLTF. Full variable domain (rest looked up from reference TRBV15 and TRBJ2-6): DAMVIQNPRYQVTQFGKPVTLSCSQTLNHNVMYWYQQKSSQAPKLLFHYYDKDFNNEADTPDNFQSRRPNTSFCFLDIRSPGLGDTAMYLCATSVTDSSGANVLTFGAGSRLTVL.

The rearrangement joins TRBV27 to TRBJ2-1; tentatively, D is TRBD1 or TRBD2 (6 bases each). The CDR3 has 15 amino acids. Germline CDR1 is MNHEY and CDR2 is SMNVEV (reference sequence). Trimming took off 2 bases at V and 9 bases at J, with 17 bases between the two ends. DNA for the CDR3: TGTGCCAGCAGTTTAGGGGACGGTAGGGGGGCTGAGCAGTTCTTC. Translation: CASSLGDGRGAEQFF.

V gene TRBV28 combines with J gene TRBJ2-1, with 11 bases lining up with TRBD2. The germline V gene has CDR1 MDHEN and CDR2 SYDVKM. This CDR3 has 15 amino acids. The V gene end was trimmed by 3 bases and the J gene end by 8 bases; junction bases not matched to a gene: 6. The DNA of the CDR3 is TGTGCCAGCAGTTTGGTAGCGGGAGGGGACGATGAGCAGTTCTTC. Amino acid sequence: CASSLVAGGDDEQFF.

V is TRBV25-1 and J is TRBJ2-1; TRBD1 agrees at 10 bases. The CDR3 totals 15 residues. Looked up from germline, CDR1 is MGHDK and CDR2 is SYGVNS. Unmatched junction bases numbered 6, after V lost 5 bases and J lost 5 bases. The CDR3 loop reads CASSRQGAINNEQFF. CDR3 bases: TGTGCCAGCAGTCGACAGGGGGCAATAAACAATGAGCAGTTCTTC.

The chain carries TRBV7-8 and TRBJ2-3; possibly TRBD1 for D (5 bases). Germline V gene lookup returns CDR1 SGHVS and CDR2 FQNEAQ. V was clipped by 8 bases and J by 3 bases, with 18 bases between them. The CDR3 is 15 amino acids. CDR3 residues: CASWGAPAETDTQYF. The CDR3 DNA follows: TGTGCCAGCTGGGGCGCGCCCGCAGAGACAGATACGCAGTATTTT. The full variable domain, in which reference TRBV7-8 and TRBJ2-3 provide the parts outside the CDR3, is GAGVSQSPRYKVAKRGQDVALRCDPISGHVSLFWYQQALGQGPEFLTYFQNEAQLDKSGLPSDRFFAERPEGSVSTLKIQRTQQEDSAVYLCASWGAPAETDTQYFGPGTRLTVL.

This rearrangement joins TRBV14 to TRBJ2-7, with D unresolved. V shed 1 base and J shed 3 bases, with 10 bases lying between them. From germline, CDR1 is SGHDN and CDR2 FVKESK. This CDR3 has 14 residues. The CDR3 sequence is CASSQVKDGYEQYF. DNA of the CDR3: TGTGCCAGCAGCCAAGTGAAGGACGGCTACGAGCAGTACTTC.

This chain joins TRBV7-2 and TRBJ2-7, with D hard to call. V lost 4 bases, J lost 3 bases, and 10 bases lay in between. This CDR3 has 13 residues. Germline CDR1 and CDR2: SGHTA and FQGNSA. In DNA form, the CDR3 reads TGTGCCAGCAGCTCACGGACGGGCTACGAGCAGTACTTC. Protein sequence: CASSSRTGYEQYF.

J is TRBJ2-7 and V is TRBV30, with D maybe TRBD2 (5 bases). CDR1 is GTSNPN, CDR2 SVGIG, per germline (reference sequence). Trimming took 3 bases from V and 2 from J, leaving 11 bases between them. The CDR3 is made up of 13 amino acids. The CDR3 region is CAWSRDQTYEQYF. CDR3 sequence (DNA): TGTGCCTGGAGCCGGGATCAAACCTACGAGCAGTACTTC.

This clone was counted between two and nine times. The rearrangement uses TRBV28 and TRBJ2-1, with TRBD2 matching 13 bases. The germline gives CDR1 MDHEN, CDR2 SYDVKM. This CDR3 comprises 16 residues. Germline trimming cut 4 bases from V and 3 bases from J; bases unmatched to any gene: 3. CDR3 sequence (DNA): TGTGCCAGCAGTTGGACTAGCGGGAGTCTCTACAATGAGCAGTTCTTC. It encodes CASSWTSGSLYNEQFF.

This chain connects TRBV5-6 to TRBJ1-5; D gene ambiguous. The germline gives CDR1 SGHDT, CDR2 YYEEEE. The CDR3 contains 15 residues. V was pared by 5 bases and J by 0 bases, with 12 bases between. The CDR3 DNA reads TGTGCCAGCAGTAGAACGGACTATAGCAATCAGCCCCAGCATTTT. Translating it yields CASSRTDYSNQPQHF.

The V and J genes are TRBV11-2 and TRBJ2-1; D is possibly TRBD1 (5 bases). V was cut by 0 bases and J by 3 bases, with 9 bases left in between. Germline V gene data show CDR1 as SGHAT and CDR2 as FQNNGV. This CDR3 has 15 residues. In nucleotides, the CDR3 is TGTGCCAGCAGCTTAGATCAGGGCGGCTACAATGAGCAGTTCTTC. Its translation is CASSLDQGGYNEQFF.

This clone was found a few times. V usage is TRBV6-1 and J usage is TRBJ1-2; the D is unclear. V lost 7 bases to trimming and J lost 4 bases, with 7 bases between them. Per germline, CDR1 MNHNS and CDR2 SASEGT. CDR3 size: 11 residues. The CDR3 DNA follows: TGTGCCAGCATAGTGGGCTATGGCTACACCTTC. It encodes CASIVGYGYTF.

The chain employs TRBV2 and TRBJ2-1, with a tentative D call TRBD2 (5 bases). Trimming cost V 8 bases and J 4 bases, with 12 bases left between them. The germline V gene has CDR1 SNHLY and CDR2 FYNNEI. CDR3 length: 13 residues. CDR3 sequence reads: CASEGWAYNEQFF. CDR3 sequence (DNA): TGTGCCAGCGAGGGTTGGGCATACAATGAGCAGTTCTTC.

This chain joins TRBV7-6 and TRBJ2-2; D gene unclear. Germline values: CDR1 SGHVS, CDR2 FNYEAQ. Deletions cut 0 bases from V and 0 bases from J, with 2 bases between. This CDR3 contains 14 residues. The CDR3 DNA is TGTGCCAGCAGCTTAGCTCCGAACACCGGGGAGCTGTTTTTT. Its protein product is CASSLAPNTGELFF.

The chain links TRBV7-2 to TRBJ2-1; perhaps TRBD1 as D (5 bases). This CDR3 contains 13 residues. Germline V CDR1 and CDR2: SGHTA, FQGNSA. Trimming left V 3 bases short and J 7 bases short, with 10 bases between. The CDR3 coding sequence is TGTGCCAGCAGCTTCATGACAGTGAATGAGCAGTTCTTC. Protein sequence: CASSFMTVNEQFF.

CDR3 DNA: TGTGCCAGCAGTTTATTAGGGCCTCCGAACACTGAAGCTTTCTTT. As protein: CASSLLGPPNTEAFF. The chain uses TRBV28 and TRBJ1-1; D gene uncertain. The CDR3 totals 15 residues. V was pared by 1 base and J by 1 base, with 10 bases between. CDR1 is MDHEN, CDR2 SYDVKM, per germline.

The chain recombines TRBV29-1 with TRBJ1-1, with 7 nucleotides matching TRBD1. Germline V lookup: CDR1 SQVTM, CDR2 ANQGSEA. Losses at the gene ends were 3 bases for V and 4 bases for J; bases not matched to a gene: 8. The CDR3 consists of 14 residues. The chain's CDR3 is CSVEPLRGGTEAFF. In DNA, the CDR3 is TGCAGCGTTGAGCCCCTCAGGGGGGGCACTGAAGCTTTCTTT.

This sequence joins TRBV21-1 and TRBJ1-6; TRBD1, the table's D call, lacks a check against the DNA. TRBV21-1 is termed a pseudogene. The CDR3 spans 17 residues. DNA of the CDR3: TGTGCCAGCAGCACACGGACAGGGAGCTCCTATAATTCACCCCTCCACTTT. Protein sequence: CASSTRTGSSYNSPLHF.

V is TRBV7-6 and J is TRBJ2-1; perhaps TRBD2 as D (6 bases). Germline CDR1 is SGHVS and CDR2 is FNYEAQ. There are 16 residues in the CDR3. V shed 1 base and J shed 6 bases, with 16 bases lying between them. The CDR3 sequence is CASSLVMAGPINEQFF. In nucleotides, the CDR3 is TGTGCCAGCAGCTTAGTGATGGCGGGGCCCATCAATGAGCAGTTCTTC.

CDR3 sequence (DNA): TGCGCCAGCAGCTTGGGGCCCAGGGGGGCCACAGATACGCAGTATTTT. It is translated as CASSLGPRGATDTQYF. The chain employs TRBV5-1 and TRBJ2-3, with a tentative D call TRBD1 (7 bases). CDR1 SGHRS and CDR2 YFSETQ come from the germline V gene. The CDR3 consists of 16 residues. The V end lost 0 bases, the J end lost 2 bases, and 13 bases lay between the germline ends. The whole variable domain, remainder taken from reference TRBV5-1 and TRBJ2-3, is KAGVTQTPRYLIKTRGQQVTLSCSPISGHRSVSWYQQTPGQGLQFLFEYFSETQRNKGNFPGRFSGRQFSNSRSEMNVSTLELGDSALYLCASSLGPRGATDTQYFGPGTRLTVL.

The CDR3 spells CASSLSAGVNYEQYF. The CDR3 DNA reads as TGTGCCAGCAGTTTATCTGCGGGGGTAAACTACGAGCAGTACTTC. The chain joins TRBV27 to TRBJ2-7; 7 bases are a match to TRBD2. The germline V gene has CDR1 MNHEY and CDR2 SMNVEV (reference sequence). V trimming: 0 bases; J trimming: 3 bases; junction bases outside the gene matches: 5. This CDR3 is 15 amino acids long.

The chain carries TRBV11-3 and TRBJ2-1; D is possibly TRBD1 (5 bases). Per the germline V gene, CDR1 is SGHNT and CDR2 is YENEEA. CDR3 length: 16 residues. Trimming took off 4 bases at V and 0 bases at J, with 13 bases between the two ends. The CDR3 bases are TGTGCCAGCAGCTCCAGGGTAACGGGCTCCTACAATGAGCAGTTCTTC. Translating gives CASSSRVTGSYNEQFF.